This TCR beta chain is from a study of T cells in Graves' hyperthyroidism and ophthalmopathy. The study's findings and limits: Separation of ophthalmopathy from stable hyperthyroidism was achieved by a 13 V-J model. Most clonotypes expanded in thyroid above 0.001 were likewise present in blood.

The V and J ends lost 7 bases and 6 bases respectively, with 19 bases between them. Germline values: CDR1 MDHEN, CDR2 SYDVKM. The CDR3 contains 14 residues. Out of roughly 10 ml of fresh peripheral blood came the PBMCs. TCR beta CDR3 region amplification was performed from RNA transcripts. HTBI primers were employed in a first-round RT-PCR of the TCR CDR3. TCRdb ran MiXCR on the multiplex PCR reads and lists one entry per CDR3 protein. This sample has approximately 520,000 distinct CDR3 sequences, with less than 25% found just once. Remarks on this clonotype: Its antigen is undetermined.

The chain couples TRBV28 to TRBJ2-7; perhaps TRBD2 as D (5 bases). This clonotype originated in a woman aged 25 to 39 with Graves' ophthalmopathy. Sequencing input: blood. The CDR3 bases are TGTGCCAGCACTATCGGACTCTACTCTCTCGAGCAGTACTTC. Protein: CASTIGLYSLEQYF.